Described below is a single TCR beta chain sequence and its context. Regions amplified from RNA transcripts were the TCR beta CDR3 regions. RT-PCR in the first round (using the HTBI primer set) targeted the TCR CDR3. TCRdb independently ran MiXCR on the multiplex PCR reads; one entry per CDR3 protein. The sample holds roughly 700,000 distinct CDR3 sequences, approximately 15% seen once. The source of the sample is a study of T cells in Graves' hyperthyroidism and ophthalmopathy. CDR1 and CDR2 (germline): SGHNT, YENEEA. Trimming pared 6 bases from V and 0 bases from J, leaving 26 bases between. This CDR3 comprises 19 residues.

The clonotype was recovered from a man in his fifties with Graves' hyperthyroidism. Sequencing used blood. The gene calls are TRBV11-3 and TRBJ1-1; D gene unclear. CDR3 amino acids: CASRPGLKDDGMMNTEAFF. CDR3 bases: TGTGCCAGCAGACCCGGACTGAAGGATGACGGTATGATGAACACTGAAGCTTTCTTT.